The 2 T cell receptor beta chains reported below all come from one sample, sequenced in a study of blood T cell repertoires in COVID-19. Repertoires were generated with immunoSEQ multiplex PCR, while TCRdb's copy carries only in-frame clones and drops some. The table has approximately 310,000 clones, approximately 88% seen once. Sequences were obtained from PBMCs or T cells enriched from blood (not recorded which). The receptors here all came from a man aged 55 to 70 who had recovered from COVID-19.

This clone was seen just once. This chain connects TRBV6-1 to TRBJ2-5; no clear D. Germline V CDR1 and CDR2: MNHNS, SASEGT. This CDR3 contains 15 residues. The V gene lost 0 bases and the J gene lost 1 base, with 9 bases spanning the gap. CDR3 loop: CASSEASRIQETQYF. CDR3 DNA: TGTGCCAGCAGTGAAGCGTCGCGGATCCAAGAGACCCAGTACTTC.

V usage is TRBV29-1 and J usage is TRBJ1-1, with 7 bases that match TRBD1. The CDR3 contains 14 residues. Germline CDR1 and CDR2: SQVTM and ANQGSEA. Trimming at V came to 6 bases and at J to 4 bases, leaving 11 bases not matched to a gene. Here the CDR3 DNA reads TGCAGCGTGGGCGGGACAGCTACAGGCACTGAAGCTTTCTTT. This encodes CSVGGTATGTEAFF.